These 10 T cell receptor beta chains were all obtained from the same sample, sequenced in a study of shared clonotypes between healthy human individuals. The data were produced by immunoSEQ multiplex PCR, yet TCRdb's version contains in-frame clones alone and is incomplete. The table records around 1,900,000 clones, 93% of them present only once. Naive CD8 cells comprised CD45RO-negative, CCR7-positively selected cells, excluding terminally differentiated effector memory CD45RA+ cells. The sequenced material came from naive CD8+ T cells from PBMCs. The source of these receptors is a man between 18 and 35 years old in good health. Some clones in this sample may be carry-over from other donors' samples.

This rearrangement joins TRBV7-6 to TRBJ2-1; D is unresolved. This CDR3 is built from 13 residues. Trimming stripped 1 base from V and 8 bases from J, with 9 bases between. Per the germline V gene, CDR1 is SGHVS and CDR2 is FNYEAQ. For the CDR3, the DNA is TGTGCCAGCAGCTTAGTCGGTCCCGATGAGCAGTTCTTC. It yields the protein CASSLVGPDEQFF.

The gene calls are TRBV15 and TRBJ2-1; 8 bases line up with TRBD2. The germline CDR1 and CDR2 sequences are LNHNV and YYDKDF (reference sequence). The V gene end was trimmed by 3 bases and the J gene end by 6 bases; junction bases not matched to a gene: 10. CDR3 size: 16 residues. CDR3: CATSSYRRGGSNEQFF. CDR3 DNA: TGTGCCACCAGCAGTTACCGTCGGGGGGGTTCCAATGAGCAGTTCTTC.

The chain recombines TRBV27 with TRBJ2-1; maybe TRBD1 (6 bases). CDR3 length equals 12 residues. V was pared by 5 bases and J by 12 bases, with 14 bases between. Germline values: CDR1 MNHEY, CDR2 SMNVEV (reference sequence). The CDR3 is CASSPRQAGQFF. The CDR3 DNA follows: TGTGCCAGCAGTCCCCGACAGGCTGGGCAGTTCTTC.

The chain carries TRBV6-1 and TRBJ2-7; 10 positions agree with TRBD2. V lost 4 bases, J lost 2 bases, and 8 bases stayed unmatched. Germline CDR1 is MNHNS and CDR2 is SASEGT. The CDR3 sequence is 16 residues long. Here the CDR3 reads CASSGWTSGATYEQYF. CDR3 DNA sequence: TGTGCCAGCAGTGGTTGGACTAGCGGTGCAACCTACGAGCAGTACTTC.

This chain connects TRBV6-5 to TRBJ2-5, with D perhaps assigned TRBD1 or TRBD2 (6 bases each). V shed 2 bases and J shed 1 base, with 14 bases lying between them. The germline V gene encodes CDR1 MNHEY and CDR2 SVGAGI. CDR3 length: 16 amino acids. The CDR3 DNA follows: TGTGCCAGCAGTTACACACAGGGAGGACCCCAAGAGACCCAGTACTTC. This codes for CASSYTQGGPQETQYF.

The gene calls are TRBV6-5 and TRBJ2-7; 7 positions agree with TRBD2. Germline V lookup: CDR1 MNHEY, CDR2 SVGAGI. V shed 6 bases, J shed 4 bases, and the junction held 12 bases outside the gene matches. This CDR3 has 15 amino acids. The DNA for the CDR3 is TGTGCCAGCAGATCCTGGGGAGGGGACGATTACGAGCAGTACTTC. This encodes CASRSWGGDDYEQYF.

About this clone: A junction boundary mismatches the germline segment, possibly from a read error. The V call is TRBV4-2, the J call TRBJ2-1; 9 nucleotides line up with TRBD2. The CDR3 runs to 15 residues. Germline assignment: CDR1 LGHNA and CDR2 YNFKEQ. The CDR3 spells CASSQDRSGRPKILF. The CDR3 DNA is TGTGCCAGCAGCCAAGATAGAAGCGGGAGGCCCAAAATTCTCTTC.

V and J are TRBV9 and TRBJ2-2; D unclear. V gave up 0 bases and J gave up 4 bases, with 16 bases separating them. The CDR3 extends over 17 amino acids. CDR1 is SGDLS and CDR2 is YYNGEE in the germline V gene. CDR3 bases: TGTGCCAGCAGCGTAGAGTCCAGGCCCCGGGTCACCGGGGAGCTGTTTTTT. It specifies CASSVESRPRVTGELFF. The full variable domain, with the rest looked up from reference TRBV9 and TRBJ2-2, is DSGVTQTPKHLITATGQRVTLRCSPRSGDLSVYWYQQSLDQGLQFLIQYYNGEERAKGNILERFSAQQFPDLHSELNLSSLELGDSALYFCASSVESRPRVTGELFFGEGSRLTVL.

The chain recombines TRBV6-1 with TRBJ2-7; TRBD1 might be the D (5 bases). CDR3 size: 13 residues. V was trimmed by 5 bases and J by 3 bases, leaving 11 bases between them. Germline CDR1 MNHNS, CDR2 SASEGT. The CDR3 DNA follows: TGTGCCAGCAGTTATGGGGCAAACTACGAGCAGTACTTC. It specifies CASSYGANYEQYF.

This chain joins TRBV28 and TRBJ2-7; 10 nucleotides agree with TRBD1. Germline CDR1 is MDHEN and CDR2 is SYDVKM. V trimming: 5 bases; J trimming: 3 bases; junction bases outside the gene matches: 1. The CDR3 runs 13 residues. Written as DNA, the CDR3 is TGTGCCAGCAGTGACAGGGGGCTCTACGAGCAGTACTTC. Amino acids: CASSDRGLYEQYF.